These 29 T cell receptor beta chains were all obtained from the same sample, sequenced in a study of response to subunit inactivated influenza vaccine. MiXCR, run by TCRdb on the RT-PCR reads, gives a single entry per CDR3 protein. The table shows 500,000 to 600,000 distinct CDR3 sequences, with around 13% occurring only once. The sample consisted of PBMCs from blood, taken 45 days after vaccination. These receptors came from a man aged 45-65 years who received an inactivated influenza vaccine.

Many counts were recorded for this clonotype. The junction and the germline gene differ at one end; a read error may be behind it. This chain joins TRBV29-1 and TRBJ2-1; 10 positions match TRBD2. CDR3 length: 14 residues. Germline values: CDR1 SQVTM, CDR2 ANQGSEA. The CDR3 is CSVQERGGHGEQFF. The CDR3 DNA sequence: TGCAGCGTTCAAGAGCGGGGGGGCCACGGTGAGCAGTTCTTC.

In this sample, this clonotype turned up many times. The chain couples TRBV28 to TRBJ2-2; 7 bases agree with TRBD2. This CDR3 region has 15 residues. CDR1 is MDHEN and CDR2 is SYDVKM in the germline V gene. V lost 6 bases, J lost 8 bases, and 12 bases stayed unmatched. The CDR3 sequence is CASRPGLTPVGELFF. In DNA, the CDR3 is TGTGCCAGCAGACCGGGACTAACTCCCGTTGGGGAGCTGTTTTTT.

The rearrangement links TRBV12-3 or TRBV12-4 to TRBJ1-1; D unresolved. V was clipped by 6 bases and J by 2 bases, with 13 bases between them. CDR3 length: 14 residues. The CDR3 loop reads CASRTTLGNTEAFF. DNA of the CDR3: TGTGCCAGCAGAACTACCTTAGGAAACACTGAAGCTTTCTTT.

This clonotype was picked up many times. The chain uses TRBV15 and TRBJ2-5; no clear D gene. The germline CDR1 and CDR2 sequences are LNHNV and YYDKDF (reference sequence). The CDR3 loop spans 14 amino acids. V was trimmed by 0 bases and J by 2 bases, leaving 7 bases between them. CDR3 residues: CATSRDGSQETQYF. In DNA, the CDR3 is TGTGCCACCAGCAGAGATGGCAGTCAAGAGACCCAGTACTTC.

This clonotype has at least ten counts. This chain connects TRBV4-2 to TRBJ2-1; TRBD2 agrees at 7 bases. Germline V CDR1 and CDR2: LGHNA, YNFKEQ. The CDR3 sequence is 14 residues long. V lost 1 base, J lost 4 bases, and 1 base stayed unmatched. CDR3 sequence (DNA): TGTGCCAGCAGCCAAGTTAGCGGGTACAATGAGCAGTTCTTC. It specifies CASSQVSGYNEQFF.

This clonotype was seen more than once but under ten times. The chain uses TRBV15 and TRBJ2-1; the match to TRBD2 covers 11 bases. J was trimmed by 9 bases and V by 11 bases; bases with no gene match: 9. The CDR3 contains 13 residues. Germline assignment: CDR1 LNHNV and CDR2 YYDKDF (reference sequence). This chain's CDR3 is CAGTSGSSLEQFF. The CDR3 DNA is TGTGCCGGAACTAGCGGGAGTAGTCTTGAGCAGTTCTTC.

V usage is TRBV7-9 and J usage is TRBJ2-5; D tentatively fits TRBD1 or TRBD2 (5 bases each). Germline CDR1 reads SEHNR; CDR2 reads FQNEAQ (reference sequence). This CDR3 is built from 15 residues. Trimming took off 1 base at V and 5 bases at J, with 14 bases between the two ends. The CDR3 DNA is TGTGCCAGCAGCTTAGGGACAACCCAGCGGGAGACCCAGTACTTC. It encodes CASSLGTTQRETQYF. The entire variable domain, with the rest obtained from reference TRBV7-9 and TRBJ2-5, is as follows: DTGVSQNPRHKITKRGQNVTFRCDPISEHNRLYWYRQTLGQGPEFLTYFQNEAQLEKSRLLSDRFSAERPKGSFSTLEIQRTEQGDSAMYLCASSLGTTQRETQYFGPGTRLLVL.

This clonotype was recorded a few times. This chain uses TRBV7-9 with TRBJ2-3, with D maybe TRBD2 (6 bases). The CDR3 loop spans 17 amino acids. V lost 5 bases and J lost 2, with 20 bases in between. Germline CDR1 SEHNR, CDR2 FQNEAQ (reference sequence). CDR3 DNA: TGTGCCAGCAGCCTAACCCTATTAGCGGCGCTCACAGATACGCAGTATTTT. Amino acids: CASSLTLLAALTDTQYF.

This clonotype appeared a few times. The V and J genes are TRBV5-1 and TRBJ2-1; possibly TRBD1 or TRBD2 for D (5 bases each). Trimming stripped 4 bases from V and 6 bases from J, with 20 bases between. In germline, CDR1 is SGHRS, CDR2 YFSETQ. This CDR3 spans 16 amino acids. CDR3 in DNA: TGCGCCAGCAGCCCTAACCCCGGGACGGCGGCCAATGAGCAGTTCTTC. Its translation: CASSPNPGTAANEQFF.

CDR3 loop: CASRRPNGELFF. The DNA of the CDR3 is TGTGCCAGCAGACGGCCGAACGGGGAGCTGTTTTTT. The rearrangement links TRBV6-5 to TRBJ2-2; the D is unclear. This CDR3 comprises 12 residues. The V end was cut by 6 bases, the J end by 7 bases, with 9 bases between. Germline V gives CDR1 MNHEY, CDR2 SVGAGI.

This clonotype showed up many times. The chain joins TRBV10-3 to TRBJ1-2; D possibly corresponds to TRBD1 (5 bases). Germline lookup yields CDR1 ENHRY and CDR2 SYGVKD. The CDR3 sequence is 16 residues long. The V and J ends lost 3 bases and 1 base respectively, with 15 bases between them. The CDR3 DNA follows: TGTGCCATCAGTGAACGTGGAGGGGCTGGTAACTATGGCTACACCTTC. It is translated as CAISERGGAGNYGYTF.

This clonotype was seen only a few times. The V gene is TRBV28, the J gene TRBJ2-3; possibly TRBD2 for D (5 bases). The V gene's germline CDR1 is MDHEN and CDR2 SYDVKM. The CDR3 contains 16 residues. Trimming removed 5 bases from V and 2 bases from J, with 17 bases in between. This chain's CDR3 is CASSPAERIITDTQYF. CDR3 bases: TGTGCCAGCAGTCCCGCGGAGCGGATCATCACAGATACGCAGTATTTT.

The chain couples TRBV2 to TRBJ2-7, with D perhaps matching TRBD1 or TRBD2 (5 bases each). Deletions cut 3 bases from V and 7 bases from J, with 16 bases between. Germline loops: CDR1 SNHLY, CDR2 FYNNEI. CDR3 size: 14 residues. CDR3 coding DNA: TGTGCCAGCAGTGATATCCAGGGAGCCGAAGAGCAGTACTTC. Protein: CASSDIQGAEEQYF.

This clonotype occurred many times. For the CDR3, the DNA is TGCAGTGCTAGAGTCGGGACAGGTCGTAATCAGCCCCAGCATTTT. Protein sequence: CSARVGTGRNQPQHF. The chain is built from TRBV20-1 and TRBJ1-5, with 8 bases matching TRBD1. The CDR3 is 15 amino acids. Germline lookup yields CDR1 DFQATT and CDR2 SNEGSKA (reference sequence). The J segment lost 4 bases and the V segment lost 1 base, leaving 6 bases of the junction unmatched.

CDR3 loop: CASSFSVRSYNEQFF. The CDR3 DNA follows: TGTGCCAGCAGTTTTTCCGTCCGATCCTACAATGAGCAGTTCTTC. V usage is TRBV27 and J usage is TRBJ2-1; D remains ambiguous. Trimming took off 3 bases at V and 1 base at J, with 10 bases between the two ends. The CDR3 spans 15 residues. Germline V CDR1 and CDR2: MNHEY, SMNVEV (reference sequence).

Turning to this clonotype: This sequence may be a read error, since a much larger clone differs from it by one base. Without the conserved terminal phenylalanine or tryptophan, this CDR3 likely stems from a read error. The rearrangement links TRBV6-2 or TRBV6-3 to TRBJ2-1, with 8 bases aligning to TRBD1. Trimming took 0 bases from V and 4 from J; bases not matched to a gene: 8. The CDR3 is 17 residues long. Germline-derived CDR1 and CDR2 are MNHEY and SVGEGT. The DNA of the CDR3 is TGTGCCAGCAGTTACTCCCCCGGGACAGGTATATACAATGAGCAGTTCCTC. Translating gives CASSYSPGTGIYNEQFL.

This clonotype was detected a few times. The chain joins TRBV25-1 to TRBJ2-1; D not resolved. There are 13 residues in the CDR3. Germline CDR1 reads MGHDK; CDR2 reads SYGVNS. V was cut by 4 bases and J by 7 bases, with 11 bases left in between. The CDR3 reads CASSGYIGNEQFF. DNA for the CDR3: TGTGCCAGCAGTGGATACATCGGTAATGAGCAGTTCTTC.

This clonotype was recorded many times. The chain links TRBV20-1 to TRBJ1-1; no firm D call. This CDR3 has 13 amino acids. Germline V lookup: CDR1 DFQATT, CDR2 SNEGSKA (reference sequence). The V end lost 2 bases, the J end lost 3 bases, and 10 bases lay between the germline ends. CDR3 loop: CSARSVRDTEAFF. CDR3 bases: TGCAGTGCTAGATCGGTACGGGACACTGAAGCTTTCTTT.

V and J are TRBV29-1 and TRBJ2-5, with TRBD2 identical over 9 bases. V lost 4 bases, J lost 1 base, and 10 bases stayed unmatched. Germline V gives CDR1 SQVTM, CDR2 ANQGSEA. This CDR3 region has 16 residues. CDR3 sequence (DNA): TGCAGCGTTGTTTTCCGGCTAGCGGGGATCCAAGAGACCCAGTACTTC. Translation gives CSVVFRLAGIQETQYF.

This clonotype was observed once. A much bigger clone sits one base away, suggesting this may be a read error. Here the CDR3 reads CASSSGLPDTQYF. The CDR3 nucleotides read TGTGCCAGCAGTTCGGGGCTGCCAGATACGCAGTATTTT. The genes are TRBV12-3 or TRBV12-4 and TRBJ2-3, with D possibly being TRBD1 or TRBD2 (5 bases each). The CDR3 covers 13 residues. V shed 4 bases and J shed 4 bases, with 9 bases lying between them.

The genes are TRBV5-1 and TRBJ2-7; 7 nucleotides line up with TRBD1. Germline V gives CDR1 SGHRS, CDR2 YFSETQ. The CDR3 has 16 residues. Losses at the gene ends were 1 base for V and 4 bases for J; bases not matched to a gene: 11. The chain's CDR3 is CASSLLQTGIPYEQYF. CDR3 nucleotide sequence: TGCGCCAGCAGCTTGCTGCAGACAGGGATCCCTTACGAGCAGTACTTC.

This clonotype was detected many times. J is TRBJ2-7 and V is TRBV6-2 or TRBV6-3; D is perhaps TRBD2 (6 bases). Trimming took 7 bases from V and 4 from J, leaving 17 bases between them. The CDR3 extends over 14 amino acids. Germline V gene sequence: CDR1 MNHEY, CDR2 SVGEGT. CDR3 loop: CASTEAGSGYEQYF. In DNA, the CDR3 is TGTGCCAGCACCGAGGCGGGATCAGGGTACGAGCAGTACTTC.

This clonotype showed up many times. The CDR3 region has the DNA TGCGCCAGCAGCCTACAGGCGGGGTCCGGGGAGCTGTTTTTT. It translates to CASSLQAGSGELFF. The chain uses TRBV4-3 and TRBJ2-2, with D possibly being TRBD2 (6 bases). Germline-derived CDR1 and CDR2 are LGHNA and YSLEER. V lost 4 bases and J lost 6, with 12 bases in between. The length of the CDR3 is 14 residues.

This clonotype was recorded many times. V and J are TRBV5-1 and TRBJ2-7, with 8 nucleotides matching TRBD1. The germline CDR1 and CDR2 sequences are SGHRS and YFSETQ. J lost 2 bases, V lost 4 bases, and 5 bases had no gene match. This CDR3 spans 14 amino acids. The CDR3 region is CASSHGQGAYEQYF. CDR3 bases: TGCGCCAGCAGCCACGGACAGGGAGCCTACGAGCAGTACTTC.

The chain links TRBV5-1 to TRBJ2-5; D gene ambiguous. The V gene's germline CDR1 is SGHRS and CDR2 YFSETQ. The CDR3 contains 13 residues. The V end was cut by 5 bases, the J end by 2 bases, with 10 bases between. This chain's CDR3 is CASSLRPQETQYF. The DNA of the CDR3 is TGCGCCAGCAGTCTTCGGCCTCAAGAGACCCAGTACTTC. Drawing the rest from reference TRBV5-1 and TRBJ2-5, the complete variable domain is KAGVTQTPRYLIKTRGQQVTLSCSPISGHRSVSWYQQTPGQGLQFLFEYFSETQRNKGNFPGRFSGRQFSNSRSEMNVSTLELGDSALYLCASSLRPQETQYFGPGTRLLVL.

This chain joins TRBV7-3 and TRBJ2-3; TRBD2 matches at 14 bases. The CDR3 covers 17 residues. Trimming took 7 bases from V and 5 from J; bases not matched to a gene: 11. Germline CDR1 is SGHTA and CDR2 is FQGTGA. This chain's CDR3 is CASTPTGLAGGIDTQYF. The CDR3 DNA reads TGTGCCAGCACCCCAACCGGACTAGCGGGAGGCATAGATACGCAGTATTTT.

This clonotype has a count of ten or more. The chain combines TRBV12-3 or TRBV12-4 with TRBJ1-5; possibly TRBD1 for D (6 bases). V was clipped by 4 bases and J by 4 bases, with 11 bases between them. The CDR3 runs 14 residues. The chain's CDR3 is CASSSGQQNQPQHF. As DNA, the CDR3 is TGTGCCAGCAGTTCCGGACAGCAAAATCAGCCCCAGCATTTT.

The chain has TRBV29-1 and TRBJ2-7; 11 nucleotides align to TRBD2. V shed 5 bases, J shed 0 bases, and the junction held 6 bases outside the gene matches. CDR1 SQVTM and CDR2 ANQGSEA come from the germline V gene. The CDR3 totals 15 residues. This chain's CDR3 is CSVHFSGRGSYEQYF. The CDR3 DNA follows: TGCAGCGTTCATTTTAGCGGGAGGGGCTCCTACGAGCAGTACTTC.

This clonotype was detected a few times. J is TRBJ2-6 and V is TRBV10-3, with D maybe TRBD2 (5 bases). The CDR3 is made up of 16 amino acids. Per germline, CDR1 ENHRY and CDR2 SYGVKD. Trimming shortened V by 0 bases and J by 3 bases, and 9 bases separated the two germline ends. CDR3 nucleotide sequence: TGTGCCATCAGTGAGTCGGACTGGGGTGGGGCCAACGTCCTGACTTTC. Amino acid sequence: CAISESDWGGANVLTF.